The clone carrying this T cell receptor (beta chain) came up a few times. Drawing of peripheral blood yielded roughly 10 milliliters from each donor. The data belong to a study of blood T cells in healthy people across ages. Study information: The template switching approach captured approximately one barcoded beta molecule for every two T cells.

A sample-barcoded 5' primer and a J-beta primer mix were used in a second PCR of roughly 6 to 11 cycles. A template-switch adaptor that had 12 random nucleotides put a tag on each cDNA molecule. TCRdb re-called the 5' RACE reads with MiXCR, one entry per CDR3 protein. The table has about 640,000 distinct CDR3 sequences, roughly 53% seen once; the top ten hold more than 35%. The CDR3 has 15 amino acids. V dropped 0 bases and J dropped 5 bases, with 11 bases sitting between them. Germline V CDR1 and CDR2: ENHRY, SYGVKD. The sequence came from a man aged 55 to 69 in good health. The V and J genes are TRBV10-3 and TRBJ2-1; weak D call: TRBD1 (6 bases). The specimen sequenced was blood. This CDR3 reads CAISESQGLNNEQFF. CDR3 DNA sequence: TGTGCCATCAGTGAGTCGCAGGGGTTAAACAATGAGCAGTTCTTC.